What follows describes a single T cell receptor (beta chain). The data are from a study of blood T cell repertoires in COVID-19. Study at large: Both acute and convalescent COVID-19 samples were obtained from the United States, Italy and Spain. From T cells, B-cell-depleted T cells, or PBMCs came the material, which was cDNA or gDNA.

V lost 5 bases to trimming and J lost 8 bases, with 15 bases between them. From germline, CDR1 is LNHDA and CDR2 SQIVND (reference sequence). The CDR3 covers 14 residues. The authors' processing: Researchers report that nucleated cell counts were estimated from reference gene primer amplification. The protocol was immunoSEQ multiplex PCR, while the TCRdb copy is restricted to in-frame clones and leaves out a portion. The D gene and trimming were derived from the DNA, and the V and J assignments and clone size from that table. The table has around 130,000 clones, 65% to 90% seen once. Sequencing input: peripheral blood. This sequence originates from a man aged 50 to 59 with acute or convalescent COVID-19. V is TRBV19 and J is TRBJ1-4; tentatively, D is TRBD1 (6 bases). The CDR3 spells CASSSAGAREKLFF. In DNA form, the CDR3 reads TGTGCCAGTAGTTCGGCAGGGGCTCGCGAAAAACTGTTTTTT.